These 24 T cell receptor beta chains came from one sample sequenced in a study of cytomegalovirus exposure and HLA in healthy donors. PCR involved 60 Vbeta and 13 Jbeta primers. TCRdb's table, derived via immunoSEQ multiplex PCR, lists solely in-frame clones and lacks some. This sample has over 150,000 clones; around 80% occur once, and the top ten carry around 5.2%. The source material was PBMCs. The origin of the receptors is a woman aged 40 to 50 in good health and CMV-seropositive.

The CDR3 loop is CAWSVPLAGAYNEQFF. The CDR3 DNA reads TGTGCCTGGAGTGTACCGCTAGCGGGAGCCTACAATGAGCAGTTCTTC. The chain is built from TRBV30 and TRBJ2-1; 10 positions match TRBD2. The CDR3 spans 16 residues. CDR1 and CDR2 (germline): GTSNPN, SVGIG (reference sequence). V gave up 0 bases and J gave up 2 bases; unmatched junction bases: 4.

The CDR3 coding sequence is TGTGCCAGCAGCCTAACCAGGTCCGATACGCAGTATTTT. This gives the protein CASSLTRSDTQYF. The chain uses TRBV11-1 and TRBJ2-3; no firm D call. The V end was cut by 5 bases, the J end by 6 bases, with 12 bases between. The germline CDR1 and CDR2 sequences are SGHAT and FQDESV (reference sequence). This CDR3 is 13 amino acids long.

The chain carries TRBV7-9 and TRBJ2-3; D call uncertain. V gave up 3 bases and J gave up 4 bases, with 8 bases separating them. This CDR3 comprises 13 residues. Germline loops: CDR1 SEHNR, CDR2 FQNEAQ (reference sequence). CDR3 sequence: CASSFSGSDTQYF. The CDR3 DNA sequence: TGTGCCAGCAGCTTCTCCGGGTCAGATACGCAGTATTTT. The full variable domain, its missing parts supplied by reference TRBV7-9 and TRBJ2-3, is DTGVSQNPRHKITKRGQNVTFRCDPISEHNRLYWYRQTLGQGPEFLTYFQNEAQLEKSRLLSDRFSAERPKGSFSTLEIQRTEQGDSAMYLCASSFSGSDTQYFGPGTRLTVL.

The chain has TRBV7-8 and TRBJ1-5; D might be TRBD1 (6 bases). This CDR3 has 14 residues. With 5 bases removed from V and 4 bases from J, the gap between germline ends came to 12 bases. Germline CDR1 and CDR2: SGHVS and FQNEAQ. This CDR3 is CASSGRQGNQPQHF. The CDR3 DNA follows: TGTGCCAGCAGCGGGCGGCAGGGGAATCAGCCCCAGCATTTT.

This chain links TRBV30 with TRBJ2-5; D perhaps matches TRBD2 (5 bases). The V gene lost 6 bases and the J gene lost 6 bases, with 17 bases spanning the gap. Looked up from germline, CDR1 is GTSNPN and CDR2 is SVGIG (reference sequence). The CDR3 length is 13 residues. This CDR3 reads CACSPGITQTQYF. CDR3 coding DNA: TGTGCCTGTTCCCCGGGGATCACACAGACCCAGTACTTC.

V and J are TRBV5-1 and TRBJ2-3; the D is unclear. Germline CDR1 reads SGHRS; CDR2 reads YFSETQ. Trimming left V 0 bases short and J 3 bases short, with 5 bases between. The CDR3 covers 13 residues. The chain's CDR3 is CASSLARTDTQYF. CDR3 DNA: TGCGCCAGCAGCTTGGCCAGAACAGATACGCAGTATTTT.

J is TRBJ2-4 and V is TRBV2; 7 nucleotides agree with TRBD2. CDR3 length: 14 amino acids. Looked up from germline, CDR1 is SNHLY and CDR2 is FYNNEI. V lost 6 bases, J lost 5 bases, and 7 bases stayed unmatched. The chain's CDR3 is CASSYRDYQNIQYF. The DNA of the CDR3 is TGTGCCAGCAGCTATCGGGACTACCAAAACATTCAGTACTTC.

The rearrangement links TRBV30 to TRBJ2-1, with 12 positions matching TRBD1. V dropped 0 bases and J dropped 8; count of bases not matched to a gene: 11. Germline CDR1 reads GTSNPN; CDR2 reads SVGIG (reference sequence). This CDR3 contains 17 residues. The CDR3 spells CAWSVRVGTGGIDEQFF. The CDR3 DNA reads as TGTGCCTGGAGTGTACGCGTGGGGACAGGGGGCATCGATGAGCAGTTCTTC.

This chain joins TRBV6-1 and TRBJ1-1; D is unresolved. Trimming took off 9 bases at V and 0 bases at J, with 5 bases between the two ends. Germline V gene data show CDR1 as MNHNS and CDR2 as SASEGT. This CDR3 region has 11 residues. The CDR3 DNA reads TGTGCCAGTAACTTGAACACTGAAGCTTTCTTT. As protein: CASNLNTEAFF.

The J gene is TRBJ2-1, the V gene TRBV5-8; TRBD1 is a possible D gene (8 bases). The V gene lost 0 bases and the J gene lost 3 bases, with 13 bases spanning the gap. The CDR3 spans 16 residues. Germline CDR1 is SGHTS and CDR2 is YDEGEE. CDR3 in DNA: TGTGCCAGCAGCTTGGGGACAGGGAGGGTCTACAATGAGCAGTTCTTC. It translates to CASSLGTGRVYNEQFF. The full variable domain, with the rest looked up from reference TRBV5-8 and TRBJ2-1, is EAGVTQSPTHLIKTRGQQATLRCSPISGHTSVYWYQQALGLGLQFLLWYDEGEERNRGNFPPRFSGRQFPNYSSELNVNALELEDSALYLCASSLGTGRVYNEQFFGPGTRLTVL.

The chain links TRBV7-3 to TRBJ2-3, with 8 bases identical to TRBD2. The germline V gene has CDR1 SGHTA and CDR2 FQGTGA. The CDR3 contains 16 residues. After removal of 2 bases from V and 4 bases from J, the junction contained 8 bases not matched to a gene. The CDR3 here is CASSLWTSFGADTQYF. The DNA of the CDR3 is TGTGCCAGCAGCTTATGGACTAGCTTCGGCGCAGATACGCAGTATTTT. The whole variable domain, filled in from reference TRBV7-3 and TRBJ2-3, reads GAGVSQTPSNKVTEKGKYVELRCDPISGHTALYWYRQSLGQGPEFLIYFQGTGAADDSGLPNDRFFAVRPEGSVSTLKIQRTERGDSAVYLCASSLWTSFGADTQYFGPGTRLTVL.

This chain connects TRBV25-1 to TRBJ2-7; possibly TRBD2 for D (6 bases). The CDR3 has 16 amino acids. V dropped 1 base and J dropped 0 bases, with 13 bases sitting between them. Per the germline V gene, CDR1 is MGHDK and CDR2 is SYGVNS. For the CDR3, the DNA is TGTGCCAGCAGTGAATCTGGGGGGATTAGCTCCTACGAGCAGTACTTC. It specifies CASSESGGISSYEQYF.

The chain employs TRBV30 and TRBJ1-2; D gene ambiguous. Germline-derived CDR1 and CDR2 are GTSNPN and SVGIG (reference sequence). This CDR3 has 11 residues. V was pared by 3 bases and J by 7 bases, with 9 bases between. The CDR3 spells CAWRERAGYTF. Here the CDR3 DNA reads TGTGCCTGGAGGGAGCGGGCTGGCTACACCTTC. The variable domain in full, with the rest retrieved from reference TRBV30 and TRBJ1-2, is SQTIHQWPATLVQPVGSPLSLECTVEGTSNPNLYWYRQAAGRGLQLLFYSVGIGQISSEVPQNLSASRPQDRQFILSSKKLLLSDSGFYLCAWRERAGYTFGSGTRLTVV.

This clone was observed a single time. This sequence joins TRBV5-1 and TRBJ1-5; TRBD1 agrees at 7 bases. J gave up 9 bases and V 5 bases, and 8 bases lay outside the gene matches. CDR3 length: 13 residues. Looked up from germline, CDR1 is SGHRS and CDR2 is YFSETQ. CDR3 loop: CASRRDSGLPQHF. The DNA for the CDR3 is TGCGCCAGCAGACGGGACAGCGGGCTGCCCCAGCATTTT.

Written as DNA, the CDR3 is TGTGCCAGCAGCCAGGAAAGACCCCGGCGGACAGAAGCTTTCTTT. This encodes CASSQERPRRTEAFF. The chain uses TRBV14 and TRBJ1-1; D might be TRBD1 (5 bases). Trimming took 3 bases from V and 8 from J, leaving 19 bases between them. This CDR3 has 15 amino acids. Germline V gene data show CDR1 as SGHDN and CDR2 as FVKESK.

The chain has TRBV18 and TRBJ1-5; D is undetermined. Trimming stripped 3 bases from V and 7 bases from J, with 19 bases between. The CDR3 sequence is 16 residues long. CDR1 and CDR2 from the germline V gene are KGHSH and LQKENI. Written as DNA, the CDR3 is TGTGCCAGCTCACCCGATGGTGAGGGCCGCGGGCAGCCCCAGCATTTT. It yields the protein CASSPDGEGRGQPQHF.

This chain's CDR3 is CASSGTGVETQYF. CDR3 sequence (DNA): TGTGCCAGTAGCGGGACAGGGGTAGAGACCCAGTACTTC. The V and J genes are TRBV19 and TRBJ2-5; 10 nucleotides align to TRBD1. J lost 4 bases, V lost 6 bases, and 2 bases had no gene match. Germline V gene sequence: CDR1 LNHDA, CDR2 SQIVND (reference sequence). The CDR3 is 13 amino acids.

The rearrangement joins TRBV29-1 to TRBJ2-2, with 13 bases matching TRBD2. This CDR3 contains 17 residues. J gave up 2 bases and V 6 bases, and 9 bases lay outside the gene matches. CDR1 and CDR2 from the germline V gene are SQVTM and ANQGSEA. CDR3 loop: CSVFGLAGEGNTGELFF. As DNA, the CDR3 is TGCAGCGTGTTCGGACTAGCGGGAGAGGGAAACACCGGGGAGCTGTTTTTT.

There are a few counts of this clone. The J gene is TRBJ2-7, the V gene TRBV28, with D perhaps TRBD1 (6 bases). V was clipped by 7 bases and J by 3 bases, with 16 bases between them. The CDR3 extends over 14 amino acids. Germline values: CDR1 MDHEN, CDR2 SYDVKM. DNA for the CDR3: TGTGCCAGCACCTCTCCAGGGGCCCGCTACGAGCAGTACTTC. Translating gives CASTSPGARYEQYF.

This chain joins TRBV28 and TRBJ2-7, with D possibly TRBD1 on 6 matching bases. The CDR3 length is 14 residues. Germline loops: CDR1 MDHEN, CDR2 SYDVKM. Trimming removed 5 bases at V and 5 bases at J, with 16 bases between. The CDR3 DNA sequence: TGTGCCAGCAGTATCCGGTCCCAGGGGAACGAGCAGTACTTC. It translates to CASSIRSQGNEQYF.

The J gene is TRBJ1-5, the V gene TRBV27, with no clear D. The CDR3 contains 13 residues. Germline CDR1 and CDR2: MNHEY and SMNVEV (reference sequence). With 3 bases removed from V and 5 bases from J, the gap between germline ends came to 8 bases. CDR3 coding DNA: TGTGCCAGCAGTTTCGGGAGGGATCAGCCCCAGCATTTT. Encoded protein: CASSFGRDQPQHF.

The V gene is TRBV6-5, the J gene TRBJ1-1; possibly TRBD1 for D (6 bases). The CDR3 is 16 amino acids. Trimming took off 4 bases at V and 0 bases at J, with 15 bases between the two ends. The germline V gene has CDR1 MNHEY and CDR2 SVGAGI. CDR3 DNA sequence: TGTGCCAGCAGTTCCCCCAGGACAGAGATGAACACTGAAGCTTTCTTT. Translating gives CASSSPRTEMNTEAFF.

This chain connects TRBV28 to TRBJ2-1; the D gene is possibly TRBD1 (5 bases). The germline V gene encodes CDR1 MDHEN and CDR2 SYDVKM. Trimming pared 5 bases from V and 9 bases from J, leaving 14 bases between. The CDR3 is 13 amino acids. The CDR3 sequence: CASSRPGQGEQFF. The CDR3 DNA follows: TGTGCCAGCAGTCGCCCCGGACAAGGTGAGCAGTTCTTC.

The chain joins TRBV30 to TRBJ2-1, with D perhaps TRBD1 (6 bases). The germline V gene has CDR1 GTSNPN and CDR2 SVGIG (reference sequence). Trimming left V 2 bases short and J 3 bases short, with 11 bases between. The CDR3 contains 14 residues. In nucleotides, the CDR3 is TGTGCCTGGAGTCGGCCGGACAGCTACAATGAGCAGTTCTTC. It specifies CAWSRPDSYNEQFF.